This T cell receptor beta chain is from a study of shared clonotypes between healthy human individuals. Study details: CD8 memory received one plate per donor, CD8 naive two, CD4 memory three and CD4 naive three. General study findings and limits: Around 5.3% of naive CD4 clonotypes were shared across a handful of donors.

Per germline, CDR1 MDHEN and CDR2 SYDVKM. CDR3 length: 13 residues. The ends lost 7 bases at V and 7 bases at J; junction bases unmatched: 6. About this clone itself: The antigen is unknown.

Libraries were prepared by immunoSEQ multiplex PCR; TCRdb keeps only in-frame clonotypes and omits some of them. The sample lists about 1.1 million clones; approximately 77% were seen once. The sequenced sample consisted of memory CD4+ T cells from PBMCs. Noted subset: CD45RA-negative fraction. The TCR originated in a man aged 18 to 35 in good health. Some clones in this sample may be carry-over from other donors' samples. The V call is TRBV28, the J call TRBJ1-5; 8 bases match TRBD1. This CDR3 is CASTTGGRQPQHF. The CDR3 DNA reads TGTGCCAGCACCACAGGGGGGCGACAGCCCCAGCATTTT.